This TCR beta chain was captured by sequencing in a study of human CD8 memory T cell subsets. For this clonotype: Its matching antigen is unknown.

Preparation of the TCR beta libraries relied on UMI-labeled 5' RACE. TCRdb reprocessed the 5' RACE reads; each CDR3 protein has one entry and no DNA is given. Its clone listing holds some 11,000 distinct CDR3 sequences. The V gene's germline CDR1 is SEHNR and CDR2 FQNEAQ (reference sequence). This CDR3 is 14 amino acids long. In the study, stem-like memory CD8+ T cells, referred to as TSTEM, were defined as cells that were CCR7+ PD-1- TIGIT-. It was negative magnetic separation that enriched the total CD8+ T cells. Study results and limitations: According to Chao1 estimates, stem-like memory T cells seemed more diverse than precursor exhausted T cells were. The overlap between stem-like memory and precursor exhausted T cell repertoires was minimal.

This chain connects TRBV7-9 to TRBJ2-5; without DNA, the TCRdb call of TRBD1 cannot be checked. Sequencing used CD8+ stem-like memory T cells (TSCM and TCM) sorted from PBMCs. Documented subset: stem-like memory CD8 T cells (TSTEM), CCR7+ PD-1- TIGIT-. The TCR sequence derives from a human donor in good health. CDR3 sequence: CASSLPGHQETQYF.